This TCR beta chain was captured by sequencing in a study of cytomegalovirus exposure and HLA in healthy donors. This clone was found once. The antigen is undetermined. PCR amplification relied on 60 Vbeta primers (plus 13 Jbeta primers). Sequenced by immunoSEQ multiplex PCR; TCRdb stores in-frame clones only, minus some. The table lists 90,000 to 120,000 clones, 70% to 80% of them singletons. Notes on the study in general: Earlier findings revealed that most TCR beta V segments proved productive either about 87% or about 30% of the time.

The CDR3 spans 17 residues. Germline V gene sequence: CDR1 MNHEY, CDR2 SMNVEV (reference sequence). Trimming pared 6 bases from V and 6 bases from J, leaving 24 bases between. This TCR derives from a man in his forties or fifties in good health and CMV-seropositive. The V gene is TRBV27, the J gene TRBJ2-1; D perhaps matches TRBD1 (5 bases). Material for sequencing was PBMCs. CDR3 sequence reads: CASRDKGSGILTNEQFF. The CDR3 DNA sequence: TGTGCCAGCAGGGACAAGGGGTCAGGGATTCTTACCAATGAGCAGTTCTTC.